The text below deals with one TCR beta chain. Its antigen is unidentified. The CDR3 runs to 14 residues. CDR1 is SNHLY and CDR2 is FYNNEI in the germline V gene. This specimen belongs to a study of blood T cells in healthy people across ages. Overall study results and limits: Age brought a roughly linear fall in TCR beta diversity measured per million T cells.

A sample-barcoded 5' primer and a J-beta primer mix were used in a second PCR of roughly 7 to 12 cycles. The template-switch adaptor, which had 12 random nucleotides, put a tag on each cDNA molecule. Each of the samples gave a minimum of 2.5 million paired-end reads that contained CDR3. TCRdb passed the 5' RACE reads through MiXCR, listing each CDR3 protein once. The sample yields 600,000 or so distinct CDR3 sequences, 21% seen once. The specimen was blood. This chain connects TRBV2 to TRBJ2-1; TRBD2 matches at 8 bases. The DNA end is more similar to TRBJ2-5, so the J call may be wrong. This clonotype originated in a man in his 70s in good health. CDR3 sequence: CASRSGTREETQYF. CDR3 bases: TGTGCCAGCAGATCCGGGACTAGAGAGGAGACCCAGTACTTC.